The present T cell receptor (beta chain) was sequenced within a study of Graves' ophthalmopathy and Graves' hyperthyroidism. Uncontrolled infections, pregnancy, lactation or other autoimmune diseases led to patient exclusion. Fresh peripheral blood, about 10 ml, was the PBMC source. This clonotype has ten or more counts. CDR3 regions of TCR beta were amplified from RNA transcripts. HTBI primers were employed in first-round RT-PCR, then a second-round multiplex PCR followed. Using its own MiXCR run on the multiplex PCR reads, TCRdb lists one record per CDR3 protein. The sample lists roughly 170,000 distinct CDR3 sequences, 35% to 50% occurring once. CDR3 size: 13 residues. The V gene lost 2 bases and the J gene lost 9 bases, with 11 bases spanning the gap. Per germline, CDR1 GTSNPN and CDR2 SVGIG (reference sequence).

Input material: peripheral blood. This TCR was sampled from a man aged 25-45 years with Graves' ophthalmopathy. The chain employs TRBV30 and TRBJ1-6, with D possibly being TRBD1 (6 bases). CDR3: CAWSRGGASPLHF. The DNA of the CDR3 is TGTGCCTGGAGTCGGGGGGGCGCTTCACCCCTCCACTTT.